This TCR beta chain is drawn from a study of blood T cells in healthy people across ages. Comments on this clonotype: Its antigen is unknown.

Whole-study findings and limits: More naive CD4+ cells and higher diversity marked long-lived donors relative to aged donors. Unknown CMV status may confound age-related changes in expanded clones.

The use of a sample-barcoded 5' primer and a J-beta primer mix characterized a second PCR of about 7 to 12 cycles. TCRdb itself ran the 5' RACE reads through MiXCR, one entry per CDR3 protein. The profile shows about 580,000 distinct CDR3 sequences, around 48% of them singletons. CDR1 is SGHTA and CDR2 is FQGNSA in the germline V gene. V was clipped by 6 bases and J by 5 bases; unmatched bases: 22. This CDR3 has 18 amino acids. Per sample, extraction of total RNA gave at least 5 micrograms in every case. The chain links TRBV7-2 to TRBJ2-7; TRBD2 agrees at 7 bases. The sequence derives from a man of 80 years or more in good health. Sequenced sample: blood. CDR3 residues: CASSQGRAGFPSTHEQYF. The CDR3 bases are TGTGCCAGCAGTCAGGGCCGAGCGGGGTTCCCTAGTACCCACGAGCAGTACTTC.